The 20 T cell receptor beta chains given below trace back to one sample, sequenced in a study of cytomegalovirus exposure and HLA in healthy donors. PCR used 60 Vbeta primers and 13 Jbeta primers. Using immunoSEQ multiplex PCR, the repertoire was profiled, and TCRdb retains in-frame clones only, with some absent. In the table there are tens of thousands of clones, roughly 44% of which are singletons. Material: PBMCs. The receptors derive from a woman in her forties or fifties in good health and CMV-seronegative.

The CDR3 sequence is CASSLGGTGSQETQYF. The CDR3 DNA reads TGCGCCAGCAGCTTGGGAGGGACAGGGTCTCAAGAGACCCAGTACTTC. The chain employs TRBV5-1 and TRBJ2-5, with 9 bases that match TRBD1. CDR3 length: 16 residues. Germline trimming cut 0 bases from V and 2 bases from J; bases unmatched to any gene: 5. The germline V gene has CDR1 SGHRS and CDR2 YFSETQ. Filled out from reference TRBV5-1 and TRBJ2-5, the complete variable domain reads KAGVTQTPRYLIKTRGQQVTLSCSPISGHRSVSWYQQTPGQGLQFLFEYFSETQRNKGNFPGRFSGRQFSNSRSEMNVSTLELGDSALYLCASSLGGTGSQETQYFGPGTRLLVL.

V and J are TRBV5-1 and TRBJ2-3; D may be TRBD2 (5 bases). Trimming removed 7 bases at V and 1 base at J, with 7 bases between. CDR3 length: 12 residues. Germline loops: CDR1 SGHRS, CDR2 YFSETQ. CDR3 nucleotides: TGCGCCAGCCGGACTGGCACAGATACGCAGTATTTT. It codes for CASRTGTDTQYF.

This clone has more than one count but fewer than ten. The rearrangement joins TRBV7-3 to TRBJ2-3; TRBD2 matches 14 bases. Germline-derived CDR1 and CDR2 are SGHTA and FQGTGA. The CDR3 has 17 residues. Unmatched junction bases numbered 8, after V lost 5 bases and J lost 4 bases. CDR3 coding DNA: TGTGCCAGCAGCGTCACCGGGACTAGCGGGAGTGCAGATACGCAGTATTTT. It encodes CASSVTGTSGSADTQYF. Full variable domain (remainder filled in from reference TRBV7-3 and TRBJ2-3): GAGVSQTPSNKVTEKGKYVELRCDPISGHTALYWYRQSLGQGPEFLIYFQGTGAADDSGLPNDRFFAVRPEGSVSTLKIQRTERGDSAVYLCASSVTGTSGSADTQYFGPGTRLTVL.

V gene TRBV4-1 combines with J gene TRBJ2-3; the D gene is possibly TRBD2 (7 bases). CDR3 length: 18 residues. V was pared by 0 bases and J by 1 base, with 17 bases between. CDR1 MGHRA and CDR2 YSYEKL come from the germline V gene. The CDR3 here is CASSQDPRRGGRTDTQYF. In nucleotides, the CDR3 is TGCGCCAGCAGCCAAGATCCTCGTAGGGGGGGTCGCACAGATACGCAGTATTTT.

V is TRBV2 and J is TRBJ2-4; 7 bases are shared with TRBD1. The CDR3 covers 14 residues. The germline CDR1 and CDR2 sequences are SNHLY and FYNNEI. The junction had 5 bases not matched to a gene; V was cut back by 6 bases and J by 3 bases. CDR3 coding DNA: TGTGCCAGCAGCGCGGACAGGAGCAAAAACATTCAGTACTTC. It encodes CASSADRSKNIQYF.

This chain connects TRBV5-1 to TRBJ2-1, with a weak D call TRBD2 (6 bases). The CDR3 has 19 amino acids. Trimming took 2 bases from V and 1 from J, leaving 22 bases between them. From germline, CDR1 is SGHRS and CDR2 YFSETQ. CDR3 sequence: CASSLDAGRSGGSYNEQFF. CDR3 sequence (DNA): TGCGCCAGCAGCTTAGATGCAGGGCGCAGCGGAGGGTCCTACAATGAGCAGTTCTTC.

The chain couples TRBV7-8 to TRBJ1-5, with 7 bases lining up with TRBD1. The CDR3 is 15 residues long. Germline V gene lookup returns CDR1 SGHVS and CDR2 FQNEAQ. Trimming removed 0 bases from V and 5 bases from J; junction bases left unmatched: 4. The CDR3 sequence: CASSLAAQGDQPQHF. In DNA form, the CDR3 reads TGTGCCAGCAGCTTAGCCGCCCAGGGGGATCAGCCCCAGCATTTT. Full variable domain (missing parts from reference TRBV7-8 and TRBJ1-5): GAGVSQSPRYKVAKRGQDVALRCDPISGHVSLFWYQQALGQGPEFLTYFQNEAQLDKSGLPSDRFFAERPEGSVSTLKIQRTQQEDSAVYLCASSLAAQGDQPQHFGDGTRLSIL.

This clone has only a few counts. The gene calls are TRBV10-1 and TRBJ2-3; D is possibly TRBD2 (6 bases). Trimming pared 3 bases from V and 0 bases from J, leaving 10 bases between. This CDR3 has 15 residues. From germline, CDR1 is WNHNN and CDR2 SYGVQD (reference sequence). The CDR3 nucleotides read TGCGCCAGCAGTGACGGTAGCGGTAGCACAGATACGCAGTATTTT. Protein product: CASSDGSGSTDTQYF.

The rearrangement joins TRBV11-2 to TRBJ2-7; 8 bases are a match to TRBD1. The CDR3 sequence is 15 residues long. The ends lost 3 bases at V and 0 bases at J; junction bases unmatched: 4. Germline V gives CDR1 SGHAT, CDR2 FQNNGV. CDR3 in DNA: TGTGCCAGCAGCTTGGGGACAGGAAGCTCCTACGAGCAGTACTTC. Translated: CASSLGTGSSYEQYF. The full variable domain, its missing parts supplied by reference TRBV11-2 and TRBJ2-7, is EAGVAQSPRYKIIEKRQSVAFWCNPISGHATLYWYQQILGQGPKLLIQFQNNGVVDDSQLPKDRFSAERLKGVDSTLKIQPAKLEDSAVYLCASSLGTGSSYEQYFGPGTRLTVT.

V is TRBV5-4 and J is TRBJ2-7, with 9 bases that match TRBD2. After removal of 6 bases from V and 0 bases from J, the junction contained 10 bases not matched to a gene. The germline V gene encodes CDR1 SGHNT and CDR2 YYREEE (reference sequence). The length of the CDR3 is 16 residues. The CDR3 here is CASNRISGSDSYEQYF. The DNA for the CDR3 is TGTGCCAGCAACCGAATTAGCGGGAGCGACTCCTACGAGCAGTACTTC.

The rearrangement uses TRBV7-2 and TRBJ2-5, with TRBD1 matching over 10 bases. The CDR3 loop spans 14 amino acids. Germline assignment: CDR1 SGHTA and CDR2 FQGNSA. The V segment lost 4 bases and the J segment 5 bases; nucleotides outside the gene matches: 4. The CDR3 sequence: CASSSDRGRETQYF. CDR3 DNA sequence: TGTGCCAGCAGCTCCGACAGGGGGCGTGAGACCCAGTACTTC.

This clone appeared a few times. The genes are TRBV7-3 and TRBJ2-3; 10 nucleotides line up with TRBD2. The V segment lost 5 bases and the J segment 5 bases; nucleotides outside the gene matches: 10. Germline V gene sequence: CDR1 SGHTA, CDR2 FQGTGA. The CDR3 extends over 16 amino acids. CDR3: CASSPTKRTSGDTQYF. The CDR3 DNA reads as TGTGCCAGCAGCCCCACTAAACGGACTAGCGGAGATACGCAGTATTTT. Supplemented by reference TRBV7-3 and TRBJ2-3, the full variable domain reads GAGVSQTPSNKVTEKGKYVELRCDPISGHTALYWYRQSLGQGPEFLIYFQGTGAADDSGLPNDRFFAVRPEGSVSTLKIQRTERGDSAVYLCASSPTKRTSGDTQYFGPGTRLTVL.

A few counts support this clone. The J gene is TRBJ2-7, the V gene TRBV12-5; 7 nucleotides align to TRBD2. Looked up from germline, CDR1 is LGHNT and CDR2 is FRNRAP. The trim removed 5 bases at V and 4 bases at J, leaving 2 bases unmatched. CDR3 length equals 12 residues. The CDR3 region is CASGGEGYEQYF. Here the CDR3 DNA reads TGTGCTAGTGGTGGGGAGGGGTACGAGCAGTACTTC.

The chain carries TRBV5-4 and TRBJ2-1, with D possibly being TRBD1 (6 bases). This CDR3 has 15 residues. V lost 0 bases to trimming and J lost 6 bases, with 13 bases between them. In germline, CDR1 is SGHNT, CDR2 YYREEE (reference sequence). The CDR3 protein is CASSLAGASGNEQFF. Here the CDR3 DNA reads TGTGCCAGCAGCTTGGCAGGGGCGTCGGGCAATGAGCAGTTCTTC.

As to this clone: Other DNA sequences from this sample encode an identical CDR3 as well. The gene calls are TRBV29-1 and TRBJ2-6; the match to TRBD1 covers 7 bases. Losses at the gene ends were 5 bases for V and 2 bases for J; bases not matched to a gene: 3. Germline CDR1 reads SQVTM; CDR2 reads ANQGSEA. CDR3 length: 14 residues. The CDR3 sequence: CSVIQGPGANVLTF. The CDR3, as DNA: TGCAGCGTTATACAGGGGCCTGGGGCCAACGTCCTGACTTTC.

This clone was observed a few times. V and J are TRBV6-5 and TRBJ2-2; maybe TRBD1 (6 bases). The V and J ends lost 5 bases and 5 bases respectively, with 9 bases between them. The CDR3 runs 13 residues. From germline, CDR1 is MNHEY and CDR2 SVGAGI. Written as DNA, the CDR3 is TGTGCCAGCAGTGTAGGGGGAACCGGGGAGCTGTTTTTT. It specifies CASSVGGTGELFF.

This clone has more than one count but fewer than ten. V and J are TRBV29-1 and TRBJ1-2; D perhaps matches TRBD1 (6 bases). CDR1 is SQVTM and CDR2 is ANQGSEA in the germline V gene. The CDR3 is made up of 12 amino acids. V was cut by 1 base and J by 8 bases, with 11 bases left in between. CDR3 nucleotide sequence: TGCAGCGTTGAAGCAGGGGCGCGGGGCTACACCTTC. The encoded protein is CSVEAGARGYTF. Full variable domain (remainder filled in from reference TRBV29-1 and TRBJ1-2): SAVISQKPSRDICQRGTSLTIQCQVDSQVTMMFWYRQQPGQSLTLIATANQGSEATYESGFVIDKFPISRPNLTFSTLTVSNMSPEDSSIYLCSVEAGARGYTFGSGTRLTVV.

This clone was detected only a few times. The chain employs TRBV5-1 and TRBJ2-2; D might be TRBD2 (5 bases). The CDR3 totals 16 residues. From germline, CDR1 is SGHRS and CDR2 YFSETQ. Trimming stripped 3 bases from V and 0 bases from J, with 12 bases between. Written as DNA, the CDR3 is TGCGCCAGCAGCTCAACCCCCGGGACGAACACCGGGGAGCTGTTTTTT. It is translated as CASSSTPGTNTGELFF.

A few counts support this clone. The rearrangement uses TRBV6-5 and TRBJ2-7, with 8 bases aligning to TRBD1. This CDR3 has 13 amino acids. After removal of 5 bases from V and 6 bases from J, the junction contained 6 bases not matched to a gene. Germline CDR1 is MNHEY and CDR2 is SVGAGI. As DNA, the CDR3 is TGTGCCAGCAGTCGACCAGGGGGCTCCGAGCAGTACTTC. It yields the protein CASSRPGGSEQYF.

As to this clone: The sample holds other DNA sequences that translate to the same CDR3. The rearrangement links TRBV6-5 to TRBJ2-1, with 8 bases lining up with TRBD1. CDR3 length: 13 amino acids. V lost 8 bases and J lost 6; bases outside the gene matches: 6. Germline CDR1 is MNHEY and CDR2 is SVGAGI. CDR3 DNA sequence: TGTGCCAGCGAAGGACAGGGAGGCAATGAGCAGTTCTTC. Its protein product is CASEGQGGNEQFF.